This T cell receptor beta chain was recorded in a study of cytomegalovirus exposure and HLA in healthy donors. At the level of the study: Roughly 170 million T cells yielded 100 million or so unique TCR beta sequences in earlier analysis. Among over 350 genotyped donors, approximately 80% fell in the Caucasian-associated ancestry cluster.

PCR amplification relied on 60 Vbeta primers (plus 13 Jbeta primers). Repertoires were generated with immunoSEQ multiplex PCR, while TCRdb's copy carries only in-frame clones and drops some. The table records under 200,000 clones, approximately 78% of them present only once. As to this clone: Its target is unknown.

The V gene lost 5 bases and the J gene lost 1 base, with 8 bases spanning the gap. Germline V gene lookup returns CDR1 MNHNY and CDR2 SVGAGI (reference sequence). The CDR3 is 14 residues long. General study points: Excluded: some indistinguishable V segments such as TRBV6-2 and TRBV6-3.

This TCR was recovered from a woman aged 18 to 35 in good health and CMV-seronegative. Sequenced input: PBMCs. This chain links TRBV6-6 with TRBJ2-2, with D uncertain. The CDR3: CASSPQENTGELFF. The CDR3 DNA is TGTGCCAGCAGTCCCCAGGAGAACACCGGGGAGCTGTTTTTT.